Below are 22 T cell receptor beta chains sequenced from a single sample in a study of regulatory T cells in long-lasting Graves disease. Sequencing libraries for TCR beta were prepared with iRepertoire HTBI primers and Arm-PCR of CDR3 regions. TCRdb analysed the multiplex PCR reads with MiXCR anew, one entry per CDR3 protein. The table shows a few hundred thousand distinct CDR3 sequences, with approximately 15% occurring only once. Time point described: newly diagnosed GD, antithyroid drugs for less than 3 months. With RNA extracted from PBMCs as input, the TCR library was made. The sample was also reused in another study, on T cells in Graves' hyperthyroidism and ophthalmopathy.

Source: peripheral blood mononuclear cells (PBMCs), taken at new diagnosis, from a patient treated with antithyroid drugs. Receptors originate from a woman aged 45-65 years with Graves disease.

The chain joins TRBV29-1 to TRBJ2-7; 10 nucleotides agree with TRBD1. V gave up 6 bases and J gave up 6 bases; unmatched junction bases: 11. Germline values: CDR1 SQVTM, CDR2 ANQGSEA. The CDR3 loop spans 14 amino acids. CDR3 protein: CSVYRQGAISEQYF. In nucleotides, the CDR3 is TGCAGCGTCTACAGACAGGGGGCGATTTCCGAGCAGTACTTC.

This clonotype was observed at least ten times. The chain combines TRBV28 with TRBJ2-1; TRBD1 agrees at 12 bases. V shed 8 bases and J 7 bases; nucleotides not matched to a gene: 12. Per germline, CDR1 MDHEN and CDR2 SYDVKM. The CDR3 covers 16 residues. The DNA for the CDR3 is TGTGCCAGCGTCCCGCCGGGACAGGGGGCTGGGAATGAGCAGTTCTTC. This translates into CASVPPGQGAGNEQFF.

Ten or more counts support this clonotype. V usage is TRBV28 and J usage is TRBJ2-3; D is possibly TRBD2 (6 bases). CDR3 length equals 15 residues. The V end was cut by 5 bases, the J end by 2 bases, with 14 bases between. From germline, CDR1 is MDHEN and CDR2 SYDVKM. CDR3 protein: CASSPGLAHTDTQYF. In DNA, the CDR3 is TGTGCCAGCAGTCCCGGGCTAGCGCACACAGATACGCAGTATTTT.

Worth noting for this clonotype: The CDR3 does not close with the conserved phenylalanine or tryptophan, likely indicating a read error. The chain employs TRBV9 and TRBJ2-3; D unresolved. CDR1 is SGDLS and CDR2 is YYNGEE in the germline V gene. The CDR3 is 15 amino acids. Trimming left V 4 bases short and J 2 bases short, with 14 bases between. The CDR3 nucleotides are TGTGCCAGCAGCCCAAGTCTGTTCGTCACAGATACGCAGTATTTG. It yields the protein CASSPSLFVTDTQYL.

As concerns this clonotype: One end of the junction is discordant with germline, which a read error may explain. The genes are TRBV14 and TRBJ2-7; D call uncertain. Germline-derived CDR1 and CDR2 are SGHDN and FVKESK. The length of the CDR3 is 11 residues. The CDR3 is CTSSQAYEQYF. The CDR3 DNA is TGTACCAGCAGCCAAGCTTACGAGCAGTACTTC.

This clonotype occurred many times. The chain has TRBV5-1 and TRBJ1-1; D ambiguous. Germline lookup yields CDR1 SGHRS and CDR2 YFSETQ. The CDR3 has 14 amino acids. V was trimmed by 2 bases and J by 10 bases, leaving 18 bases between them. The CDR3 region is CASSFDPDDTGAFF. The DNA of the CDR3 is TGCGCCAGCAGCTTCGACCCGGACGATACGGGAGCTTTCTTT.

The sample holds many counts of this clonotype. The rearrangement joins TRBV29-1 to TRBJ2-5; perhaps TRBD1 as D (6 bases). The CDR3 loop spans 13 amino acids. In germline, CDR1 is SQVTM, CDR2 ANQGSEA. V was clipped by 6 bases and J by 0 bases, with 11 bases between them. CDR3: CSVDGQNQETQYF. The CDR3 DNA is TGCAGCGTCGACGGACAGAACCAAGAGACCCAGTACTTC.

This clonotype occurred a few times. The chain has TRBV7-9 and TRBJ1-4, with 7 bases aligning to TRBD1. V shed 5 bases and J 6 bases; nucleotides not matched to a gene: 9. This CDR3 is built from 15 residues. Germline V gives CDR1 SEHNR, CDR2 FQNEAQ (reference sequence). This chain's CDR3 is CASSPNRGGHEKLFF. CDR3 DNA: TGTGCCAGCAGCCCAAACAGGGGAGGGCATGAAAAACTGTTTTTT.

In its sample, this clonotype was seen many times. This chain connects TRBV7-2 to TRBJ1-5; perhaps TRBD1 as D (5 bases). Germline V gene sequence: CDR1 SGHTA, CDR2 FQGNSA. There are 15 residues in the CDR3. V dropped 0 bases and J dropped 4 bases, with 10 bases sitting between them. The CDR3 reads CASSLAPGSNQPQHF. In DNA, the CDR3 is TGTGCCAGCAGCTTAGCGCCAGGGAGTAATCAGCCCCAGCATTTT.

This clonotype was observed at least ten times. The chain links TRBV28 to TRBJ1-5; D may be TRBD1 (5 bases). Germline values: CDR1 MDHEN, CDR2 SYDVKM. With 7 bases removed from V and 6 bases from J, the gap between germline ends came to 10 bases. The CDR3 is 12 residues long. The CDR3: CASTEGSQPQHF. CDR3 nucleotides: TGTGCCAGCACCGAGGGGAGTCAGCCCCAGCATTTT.

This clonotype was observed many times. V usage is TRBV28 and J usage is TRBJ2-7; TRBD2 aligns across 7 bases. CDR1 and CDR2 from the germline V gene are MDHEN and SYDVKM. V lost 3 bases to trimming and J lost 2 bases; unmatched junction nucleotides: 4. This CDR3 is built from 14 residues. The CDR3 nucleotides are TGTGCCAGCAGTTTGGAGGGAGGGGCCTACGAGCAGTACTTC. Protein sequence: CASSLEGGAYEQYF.

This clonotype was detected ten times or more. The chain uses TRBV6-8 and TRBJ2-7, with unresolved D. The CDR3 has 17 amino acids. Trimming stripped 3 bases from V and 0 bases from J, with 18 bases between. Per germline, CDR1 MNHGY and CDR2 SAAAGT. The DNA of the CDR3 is TGTGCCAGCAGTTATACCGCACTTAGACGGTACTCCTACGAGCAGTACTTC. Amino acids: CASSYTALRRYSYEQYF.

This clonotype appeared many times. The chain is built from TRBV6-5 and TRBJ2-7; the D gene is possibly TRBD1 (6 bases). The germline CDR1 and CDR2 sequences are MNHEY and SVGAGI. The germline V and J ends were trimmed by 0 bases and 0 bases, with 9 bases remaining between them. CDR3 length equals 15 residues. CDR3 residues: CASSYSQGYSYEQYF. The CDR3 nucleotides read TGTGCCAGCAGTTACTCGCAGGGGTACTCCTACGAGCAGTACTTC.

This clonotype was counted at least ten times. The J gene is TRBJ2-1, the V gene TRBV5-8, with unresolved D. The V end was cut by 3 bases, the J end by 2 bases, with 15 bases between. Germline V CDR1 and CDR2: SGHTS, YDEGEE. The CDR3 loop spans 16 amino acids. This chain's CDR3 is CASSSRTFTTYNEQFF. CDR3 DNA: TGTGCCAGCAGCTCGCGGACCTTTACCACCTACAATGAGCAGTTCTTC. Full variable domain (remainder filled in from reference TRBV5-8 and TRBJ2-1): EAGVTQSPTHLIKTRGQQATLRCSPISGHTSVYWYQQALGLGLQFLLWYDEGEERNRGNFPPRFSGRQFPNYSSELNVNALELEDSALYLCASSSRTFTTYNEQFFGPGTRLTVL.

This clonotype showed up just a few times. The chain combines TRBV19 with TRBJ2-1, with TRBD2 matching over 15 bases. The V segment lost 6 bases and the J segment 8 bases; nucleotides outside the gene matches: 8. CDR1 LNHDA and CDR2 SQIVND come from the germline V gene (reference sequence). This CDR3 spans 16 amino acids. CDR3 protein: CASSLGLAGGWDEQFF. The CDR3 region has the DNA TGTGCCAGTAGCCTTGGACTAGCGGGAGGGTGGGATGAGCAGTTCTTC.

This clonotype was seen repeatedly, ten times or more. Here the CDR3 DNA reads TGTGCCTGGAGTTGGGGACCCTACGAGCAGTACTTC. Translating gives CAWSWGPYEQYF. This rearrangement joins TRBV30 to TRBJ2-7; either TRBD1 or TRBD2 may fit D (5 bases each). V was cut by 2 bases and J by 2 bases, with 7 bases left in between. The CDR3 extends over 12 amino acids. CDR1 and CDR2 from the germline V gene are GTSNPN and SVGIG (reference sequence).

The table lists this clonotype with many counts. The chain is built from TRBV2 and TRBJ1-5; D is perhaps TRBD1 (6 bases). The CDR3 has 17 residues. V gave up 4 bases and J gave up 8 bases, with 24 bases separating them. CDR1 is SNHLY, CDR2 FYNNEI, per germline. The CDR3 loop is CASSGDRARQVGEPQHF. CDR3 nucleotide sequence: TGTGCCAGCAGTGGAGATAGGGCCAGACAGGTAGGGGAGCCCCAGCATTTT.

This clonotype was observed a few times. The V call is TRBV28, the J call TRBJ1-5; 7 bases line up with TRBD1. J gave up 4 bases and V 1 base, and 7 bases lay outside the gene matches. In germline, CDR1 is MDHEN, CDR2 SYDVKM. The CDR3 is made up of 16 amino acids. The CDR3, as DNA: TGTGCCAGCAGTTTATCGTACAGGGGTTCGAATCAGCCCCAGCATTTT. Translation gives CASSLSYRGSNQPQHF. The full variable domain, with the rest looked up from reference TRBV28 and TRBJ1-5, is DVKVTQSSRYLVKRTGEKVFLECVQDMDHENMFWYRQDPGLGLRLIYFSYDVKMKEKGDIPEGYSVSREKKERFSLILESASTNQTSMYLCASSLSYRGSNQPQHFGDGTRLSIL.

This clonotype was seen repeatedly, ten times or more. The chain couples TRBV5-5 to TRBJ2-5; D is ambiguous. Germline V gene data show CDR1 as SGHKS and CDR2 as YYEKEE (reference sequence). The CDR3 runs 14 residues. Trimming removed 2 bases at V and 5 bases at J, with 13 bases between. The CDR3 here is CASSFVAARETQYF. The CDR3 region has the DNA TGTGCCAGCAGCTTTGTGGCAGCGCGGGAGACCCAGTACTTC.

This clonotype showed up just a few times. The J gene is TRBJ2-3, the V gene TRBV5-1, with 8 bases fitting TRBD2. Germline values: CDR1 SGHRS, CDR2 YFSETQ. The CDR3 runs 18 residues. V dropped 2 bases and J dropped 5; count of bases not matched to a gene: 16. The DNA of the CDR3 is TGCGCCAGCAGCTTCCCGTCTGAAGACGAGCGGGAGAAAGATACGCAGTATTTT. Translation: CASSFPSEDEREKDTQYF.

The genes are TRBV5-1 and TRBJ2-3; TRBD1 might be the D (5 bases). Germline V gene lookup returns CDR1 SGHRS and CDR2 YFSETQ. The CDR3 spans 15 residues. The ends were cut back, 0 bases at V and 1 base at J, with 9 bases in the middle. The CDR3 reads CASSLGTPGTDTQYF. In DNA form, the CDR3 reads TGCGCCAGCAGCTTGGGGACACCCGGCACAGATACGCAGTATTTT. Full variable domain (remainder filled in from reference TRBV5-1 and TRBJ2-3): KAGVTQTPRYLIKTRGQQVTLSCSPISGHRSVSWYQQTPGQGLQFLFEYFSETQRNKGNFPGRFSGRQFSNSRSEMNVSTLELGDSALYLCASSLGTPGTDTQYFGPGTRLTVL.

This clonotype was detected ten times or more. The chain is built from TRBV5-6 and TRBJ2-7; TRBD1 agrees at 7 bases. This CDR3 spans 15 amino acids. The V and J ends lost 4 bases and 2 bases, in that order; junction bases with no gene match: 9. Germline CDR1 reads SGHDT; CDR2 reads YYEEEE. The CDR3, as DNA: TGTGCCAGCAGCCCGACAGGGAGTTCAGCCTACGAGCAGTACTTC. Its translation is CASSPTGSSAYEQYF.